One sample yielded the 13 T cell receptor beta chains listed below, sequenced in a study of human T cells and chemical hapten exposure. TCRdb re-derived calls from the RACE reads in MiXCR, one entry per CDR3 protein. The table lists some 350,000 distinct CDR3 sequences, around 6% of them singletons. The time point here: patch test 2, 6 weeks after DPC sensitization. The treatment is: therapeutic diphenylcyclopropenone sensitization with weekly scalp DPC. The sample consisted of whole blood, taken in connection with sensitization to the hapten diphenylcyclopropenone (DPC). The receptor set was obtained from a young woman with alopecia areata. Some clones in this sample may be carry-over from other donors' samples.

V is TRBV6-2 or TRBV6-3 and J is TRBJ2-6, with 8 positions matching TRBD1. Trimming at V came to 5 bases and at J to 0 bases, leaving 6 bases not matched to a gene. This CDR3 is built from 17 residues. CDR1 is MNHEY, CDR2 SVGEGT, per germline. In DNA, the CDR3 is TGTGCCAGCAGTCGCGGGACAGGAGCCTCTGGGGCCAACGTCCTGACTTTC. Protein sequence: CASSRGTGASGANVLTF.

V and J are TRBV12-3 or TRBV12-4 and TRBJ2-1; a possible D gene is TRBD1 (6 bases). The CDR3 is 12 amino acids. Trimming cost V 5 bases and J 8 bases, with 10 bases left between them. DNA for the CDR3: TGTGCCAGCAGTCCCAGGGGCGATGAGCAGTTCTTC. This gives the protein CASSPRGDEQFF.

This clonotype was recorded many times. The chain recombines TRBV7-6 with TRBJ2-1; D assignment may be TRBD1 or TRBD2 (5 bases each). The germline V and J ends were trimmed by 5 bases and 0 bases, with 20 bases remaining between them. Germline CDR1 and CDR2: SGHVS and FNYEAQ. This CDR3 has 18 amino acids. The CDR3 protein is CASSPVGTARFSYNEQFF. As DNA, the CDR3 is TGTGCCAGCAGCCCCGTGGGGACCGCTCGATTCTCCTACAATGAGCAGTTCTTC.

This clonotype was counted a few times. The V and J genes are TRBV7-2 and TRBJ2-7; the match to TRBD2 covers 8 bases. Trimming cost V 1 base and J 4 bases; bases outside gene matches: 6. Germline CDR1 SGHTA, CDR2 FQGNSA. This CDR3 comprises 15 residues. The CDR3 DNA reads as TGTGCCAGCAGCTTAGGCGGGGGGATGGGATACGAGCAGTACTTC. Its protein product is CASSLGGGMGYEQYF.

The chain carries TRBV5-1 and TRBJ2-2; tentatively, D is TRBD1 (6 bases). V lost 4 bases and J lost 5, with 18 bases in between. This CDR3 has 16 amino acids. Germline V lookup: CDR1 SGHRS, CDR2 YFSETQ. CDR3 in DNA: TGCGCCAGCAGCCCCTCGCTCAGGGGTCAAACCGGGGAGCTGTTTTTT. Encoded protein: CASSPSLRGQTGELFF.

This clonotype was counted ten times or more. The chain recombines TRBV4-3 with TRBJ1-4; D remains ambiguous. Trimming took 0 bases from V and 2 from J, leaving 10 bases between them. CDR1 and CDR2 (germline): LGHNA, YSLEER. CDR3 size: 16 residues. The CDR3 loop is CASSQDTGYTNEKLFF. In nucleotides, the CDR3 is TGCGCCAGCAGCCAAGATACGGGATATACTAATGAAAAACTGTTTTTT.

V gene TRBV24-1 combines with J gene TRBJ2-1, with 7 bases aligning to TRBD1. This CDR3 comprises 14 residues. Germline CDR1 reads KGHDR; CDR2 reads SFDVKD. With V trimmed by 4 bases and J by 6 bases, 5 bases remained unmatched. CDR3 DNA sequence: TGTGCCACCAGTGAGGCAGGGGGTGTCAATGAGCAGTTCTTC. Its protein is CATSEAGGVNEQFF.

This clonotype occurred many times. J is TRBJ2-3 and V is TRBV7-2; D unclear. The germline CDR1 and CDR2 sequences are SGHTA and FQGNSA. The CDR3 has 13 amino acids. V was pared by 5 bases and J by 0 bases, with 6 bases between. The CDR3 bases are TGTGCCAGCAGCGCAACTAGCACAGATACGCAGTATTTT. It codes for CASSATSTDTQYF. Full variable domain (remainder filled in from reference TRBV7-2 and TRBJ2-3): GAGVSQSPSNKVTEKGKDVELRCDPISGHTALYWYRQSLGQGLEFLIYFQGNSAPDKSGLPSDRFSAERTGGSVSTLTIQRTQQEDSAVYLCASSATSTDTQYFGPGTRLTVL.

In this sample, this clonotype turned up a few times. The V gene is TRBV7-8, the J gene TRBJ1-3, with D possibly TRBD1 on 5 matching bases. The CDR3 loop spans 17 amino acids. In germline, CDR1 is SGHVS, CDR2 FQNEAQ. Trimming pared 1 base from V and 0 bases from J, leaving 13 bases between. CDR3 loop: CASSLGNRGGSGNTIYF. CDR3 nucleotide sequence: TGTGCCAGCAGCTTAGGAAATAGGGGCGGCTCTGGAAACACCATATATTTT.

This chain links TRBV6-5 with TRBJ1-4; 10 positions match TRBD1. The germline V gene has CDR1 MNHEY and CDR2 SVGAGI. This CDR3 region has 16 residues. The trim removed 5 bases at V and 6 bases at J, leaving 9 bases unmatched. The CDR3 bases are TGTGCCAGCAGTGACAGACAGGGGGCAGGGGATGAAAAACTGTTTTTT. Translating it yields CASSDRQGAGDEKLFF.

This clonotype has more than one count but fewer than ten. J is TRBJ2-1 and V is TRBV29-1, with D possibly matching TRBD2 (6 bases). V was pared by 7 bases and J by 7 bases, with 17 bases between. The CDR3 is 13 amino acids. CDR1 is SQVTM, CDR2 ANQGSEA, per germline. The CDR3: CSDYPTSGNEQFF. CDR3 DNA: TGCAGCGACTACCCGACTAGTGGTAATGAGCAGTTCTTC.

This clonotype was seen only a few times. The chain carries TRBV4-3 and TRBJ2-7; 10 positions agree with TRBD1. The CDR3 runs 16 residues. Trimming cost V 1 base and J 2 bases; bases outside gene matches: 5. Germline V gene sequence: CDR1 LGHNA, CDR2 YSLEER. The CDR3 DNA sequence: TGCGCCAGCAGCCAAGTGCCCGGACAGGGGGCCTACGAGCAGTACTTC. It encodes CASSQVPGQGAYEQYF.

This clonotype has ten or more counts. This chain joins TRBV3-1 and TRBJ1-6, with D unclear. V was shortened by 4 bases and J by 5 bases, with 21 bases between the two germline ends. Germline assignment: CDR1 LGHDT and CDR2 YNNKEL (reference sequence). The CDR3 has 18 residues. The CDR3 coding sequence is TGTGCCAGCAGCCCGATACGTCCGGGCCGGGTGGATAATTCACCCCTCCACTTT. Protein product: CASSPIRPGRVDNSPLHF.